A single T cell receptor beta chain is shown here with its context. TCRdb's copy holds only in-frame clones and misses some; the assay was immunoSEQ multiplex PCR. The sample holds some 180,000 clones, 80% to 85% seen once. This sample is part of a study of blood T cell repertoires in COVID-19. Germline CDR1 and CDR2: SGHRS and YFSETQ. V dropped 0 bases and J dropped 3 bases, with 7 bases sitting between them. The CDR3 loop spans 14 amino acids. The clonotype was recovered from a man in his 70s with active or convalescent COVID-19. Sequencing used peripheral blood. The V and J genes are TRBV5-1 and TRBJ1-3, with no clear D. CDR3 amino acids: CASSLGGNGNTIYF. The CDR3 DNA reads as TGCGCCAGCAGCTTGGGAGGGAATGGAAACACCATATATTTT. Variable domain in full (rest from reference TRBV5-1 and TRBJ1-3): KAGVTQTPRYLIKTRGQQVTLSCSPISGHRSVSWYQQTPGQGLQFLFEYFSETQRNKGNFPGRFSGRQFSNSRSEMNVSTLELGDSALYLCASSLGGNGNTIYFGEGSWLTVV.